The 3 T cell receptor beta chains below all came from one sample that was sequenced in a study of chemoradiotherapy in HPV16-positive cancers. The method was immunoSEQ multiplex PCR; TCRdb's version includes in-frame clones alone and lacks a portion of them. The sample includes several thousand clones, around 85% seen only once; the top ten take under 9%. Material: tumor tissue, obtained from a patient who underwent chemoradiotherapy. The receptors derive from a human donor with HPV-associated anogenital cancer.

This CDR3 reads CAWSLKFGVRVGTDTQYF. The CDR3 DNA reads as TGTGCCTGGAGTCTGAAGTTCGGAGTTCGGGTGGGCACAGATACGCAGTATTTT. The chain uses TRBV30 and TRBJ2-3; no firm D call. Germline lookup yields CDR1 GTSNPN and CDR2 SVGIG (reference sequence). The CDR3 has 18 residues. V lost 2 bases to trimming and J lost 1 base, with 22 bases between them.

This clone was picked up a small number of times. The rearrangement links TRBV28 to TRBJ1-3; D remains unclear. Trimming shortened V by 2 bases and J by 0 bases, and 5 bases separated the two germline ends. The CDR3 loop spans 14 amino acids. Germline CDR1 is MDHEN and CDR2 is SYDVKM. The CDR3 protein is CASSLPSSGNTIYF. For the CDR3, the DNA is TGTGCCAGCAGTTTACCGAGCTCTGGAAACACCATATATTTT.

The V gene is TRBV5-1, the J gene TRBJ1-1; tentatively, D is TRBD1 (6 bases). V dropped 4 bases and J dropped 10 bases, with 17 bases sitting between them. This CDR3 is built from 13 residues. Germline V lookup: CDR1 SGHRS, CDR2 YFSETQ. The CDR3 sequence: CASSPNRDSGAFF. The CDR3 bases are TGCGCCAGCAGCCCGAACAGGGATTCAGGAGCTTTCTTT.